A selection of T cell receptor beta chains follows, all from one sample in a study of cytomegalovirus exposure and HLA in healthy donors. Repertoires were generated with immunoSEQ multiplex PCR, while TCRdb's copy carries only in-frame clones and drops some. The profile shows under 130,000 clones, around 75% of them singletons. The material sequenced was PBMCs. Every receptor here comes from a man aged 25-40 years in good health and CMV-seropositive. CDR3s include the opening cysteine and the closing phenylalanine or tryptophan. A D gene is named only where the DNA matches it firmly. The size field is filled for only some rows; it gives once, few, many or a size class.

>TRBV4-1|16|.|TRBJ1-5|.
CASSRQQVNSNQPQHF
TGCGCCAGCAGCAGACAACAGGTAAATAGCAATCAGCCCCAGCATTTT
>TRBV28|15|.|TRBJ2-3|.
CASRTQGVSTDTQYF
TGTGCCAGCAGGACACAGGGTGTAAGCACAGATACGCAGTATTTT
>TRBV5-1|14|once|TRBJ2-7|TRBD1
CASSPGQGVYEQYF
TGCGCCAGCAGTCCGGGACAGGGTGTCTACGAGCAGTACTTC
>TRBV6-1|14|.|TRBJ1-1|TRBD1
CASSATGGGTEAFF
TGTGCCAGCAGTGCCACAGGGGGGGGGACTGAAGCTTTCTTT
>TRBV7-9|13|.|TRBJ2-1|.
CASSRFDRNEQFF
TGTGCCAGCAGCCGCTTCGACAGGAATGAGCAGTTCTTC
>TRBV6-1|18|.|TRBJ2-1|TRBD1
CASSEASGTGFLYNEQFF
TGTGCCAGCAGTGAAGCTTCCGGGACAGGGTTTTTATACAATGAGCAGTTCTTC
>TRBV6-5|16|.|TRBJ1-1|TRBD1
CASSSLDRGEWTEAFF
TGTGCCAGCAGTTCCTTGGACAGGGGAGAATGGACTGAAGCTTTCTTT
>TRBV11-1|13|.|TRBJ1-2|.
CASSPRTAGGYTF
TGTGCCAGCAGCCCTAGGACGGCAGGGGGCTACACCTTC
>TRBV6-4|16|.|TRBJ1-1|.
CASSFRGGARNTEAFF
TGTGCCAGCAGTTTTAGGGGGGGTGCCCGGAACACTGAAGCTTTCTTT
>TRBV6-5|14|.|TRBJ2-7|.
CASRDGGADYEQYF
TGTGCCAGCAGGGACGGGGGAGCGGACTACGAGCAGTACTTC
>TRBV7-2|17|once|TRBJ2-3|TRBD2
CASSFPGLAGHTDTQYF
TGTGCCAGCAGTTTTCCGGGACTAGCGGGGCACACAGATACGCAGTATTTT
>TRBV5-1|13|.|TRBJ2-5|.
CASSGRQGETQYF
TGCGCCAGCAGCGGGCGGCAGGGCGAGACCCAGTACTTC
>TRBV4-2|15|.|TRBJ1-2|TRBD1
CASSPPPGQLYGYTF
TGTGCCAGCAGCCCTCCACCGGGACAGCTCTATGGCTACACCTTC
>TRBV18|13|.|TRBJ1-1|.
CASSLGRNTEAFF
TGTGCCAGCTCACTCGGTAGGAACACTGAAGCTTTCTTT
>TRBV6-5|13|.|TRBJ1-1|.
CASSTGGMAEAFF
TGTGCCAGTAGTACCGGGGGGATGGCTGAAGCTTTCTTT
>TRBV7-3|14|.|TRBJ2-3|TRBD2
CASSPTSGGHTQYF
TGTGCCAGCAGCCCAACTAGCGGGGGCCATACGCAGTATTTT
>TRBV19|15|.|TRBJ2-1|TRBD1
CASKAGQGPLGEQFF
TGTGCCAGTAAAGCGGGACAGGGACCGCTTGGGGAGCAGTTCTTC
>TRBV6-6|12|.|TRBJ2-3|.
CASSYGGGEGYF
TGTGCCAGCAGTTACGGGGGCGGGGAGGGGTATTTT
>TRBV2|15|.|TRBJ2-3|TRBD2
CASSLLAGVTDTQYF
TGTGCCAGCAGCCTACTAGCGGGGGTGACAGATACGCAGTATTTT